The source of this TCR beta chain is a study of T cell repertoires in cytomegalovirus infection. Study conclusions and caveats: Ex vivo responses were dominated by HLA-C-restricted CMV-specific TCR beta clonotypes.

Each CDR3 protein gets one entry after TCRdb re-called the reads with MiXCR. The table shows 310,000 or so distinct CDR3 sequences, with 20% to 30% occurring only once. This clonotype was seen a few times. As yet, its antigen is unknown. The CDR3 is made up of 15 amino acids. Germline V gene lookup returns CDR1 DFQATT and CDR2 SNEGSKA (reference sequence). V was pared by 0 bases and J by 7 bases, with 11 bases of the junction left unmatched. This clonotype was obtained from a human donor in good health (CMV status not recorded). Some clones in this sample may be carry-over from other donors' samples. The source was cultured PBMCs, collected from culture after CMV antigen stimulation. The chain carries TRBV20-1 and TRBJ2-5; 7 bases align to TRBD2. The CDR3 loop is CSARDSGRGEWTQYF. CDR3 sequence (DNA): TGCAGTGCTAGAGATAGTGGACGGGGGGAATGGACCCAGTACTTC.